Listed below are T cell receptor beta chains from one sample, sequenced in a study of T cells after posttransplantation cyclophosphamide. The table came from immunoSEQ multiplex PCR; TCRdb's copy has only in-frame clones and leaves some out. The repertoire has about 33,000 clones, none seen only once; the ten largest take around 5%. Sequenced material: PBMCs. The receptors were sampled from a woman aged 30 to 39 in good health and a related stem cell transplant donor. CDR3s include the opening cysteine and the closing phenylalanine or tryptophan. Fields, in order: D gene, clone size, V gene, J gene, CDR3 length, CDR3 protein, CDR3 DNA. D genes are given only for firm matches. Expanded clones get a size class; other rows say once, few or many, or leave the size out.

D gene: TRBD1; clone size: .; V gene: TRBV6-2/TRBV6-3; J gene: TRBJ2-5; CDR3 length: 11; CDR3 protein: CASSTGGTQYF; CDR3 DNA: TGTGCCAGCAGTACAGGGGGGACCCAGTACTTC
D gene: TRBD1; clone size: .; V gene: TRBV6-5; J gene: TRBJ1-1; CDR3 length: 15; CDR3 protein: CASRTPLEGQGAAFF; CDR3 DNA: TGTGCCAGCAGAACCCCCCTAGAGGGACAGGGGGCTGCTTTCTTT
D gene: .; clone size: few; V gene: TRBV4-1; J gene: TRBJ2-6; CDR3 length: 17; CDR3 protein: CASSHVGKETGANVLTF; CDR3 DNA: TGCGCCAGCAGCCATGTGGGCAAGGAAACTGGGGCCAACGTCCTGACTTTC
D gene: .; clone size: few; V gene: TRBV15; J gene: TRBJ1-4; CDR3 length: 16; CDR3 protein: CATSRAGPRRGEKLFF; CDR3 DNA: TGTGCCACCAGCAGGGCAGGGCCCCGGCGAGGTGAAAAACTGTTTTTT
D gene: TRBD1; clone size: many; V gene: TRBV12-3/TRBV12-4; J gene: TRBJ1-4; CDR3 length: 23; CDR3 protein: CASSPQQFREWDDREGANEKLFF; CDR3 DNA: TGTGCCAGCAGCCCCCAGCAGTTTAGGGAGTGGGACGACAGGGAAGGTGCTAATGAAAAACTGTTTTTT
D gene: .; clone size: many; V gene: TRBV19; J gene: TRBJ1-2; CDR3 length: 13; CDR3 protein: CASSIERNYGYTF; CDR3 DNA: TGTGCCAGTAGTATCGAAAGGAACTATGGCTACACCTTC
D gene: .; clone size: many; V gene: TRBV5-1; J gene: TRBJ1-4; CDR3 length: 16; CDR3 protein: CASSLRTLATNEKLFF; CDR3 DNA: TGCGCCAGCAGCCTCCGGACACTGGCAACTAATGAAAAACTGTTTTTT
D gene: .; clone size: many; V gene: TRBV7-9; J gene: TRBJ1-6; CDR3 length: 13; CDR3 protein: CASRTDPASPLHF; CDR3 DNA: TGTGCCAGCCGGACAGACCCTGCTTCACCCCTCCACTTT
D gene: .; clone size: many; V gene: TRBV27; J gene: TRBJ2-2; CDR3 length: 17; CDR3 protein: CASSLRTDIWNTGELFF; CDR3 DNA: TGTGCCAGCAGTCTTAGGACAGACATATGGAACACCGGGGAGCTGTTTTTT
D gene: TRBD1; clone size: many; V gene: TRBV4-3; J gene: TRBJ1-2; CDR3 length: 14; CDR3 protein: CASSQERGQGGYTF; CDR3 DNA: TGCGCCAGCAGCCAAGAGCGTGGACAGGGTGGCTACACCTTC
D gene: TRBD1; clone size: many; V gene: TRBV7-9; J gene: TRBJ1-1; CDR3 length: 14; CDR3 protein: CASSLDRGTTEAFF; CDR3 DNA: TGTGCCAGCAGCTTAGACAGGGGGACCACTGAAGCTTTCTTT
D gene: .; clone size: many; V gene: TRBV4-3; J gene: TRBJ2-2; CDR3 length: 20; CDR3 protein: CASSQDFIPRGVERAGELFF; CDR3 DNA: TGCGCCAGCAGCCAAGATTTTATACCTCGAGGGGTTGAAAGGGCCGGGGAGCTGTTTTTT
D gene: TRBD2; clone size: .; V gene: TRBV4-3; J gene: TRBJ2-3; CDR3 length: 15; CDR3 protein: CASSQEAGLSDTQYF; CDR3 DNA: TGCGCCAGCAGCCAAGAAGCGGGGCTGTCAGATACGCAGTATTTT
D gene: .; clone size: many; V gene: TRBV29-1; J gene: TRBJ1-2; CDR3 length: 13; CDR3 protein: CSAGHRDAGGYTF; CDR3 DNA: TGCAGCGCAGGCCACAGGGATGCGGGAGGCTACACCTTC
D gene: .; clone size: many; V gene: TRBV19; J gene: TRBJ2-3; CDR3 length: 12; CDR3 protein: CATAGGTDTQYF; CDR3 DNA: TGTGCCACCGCAGGGGGCACAGATACGCAGTATTTT
D gene: TRBD1; clone size: many; V gene: TRBV5-4; J gene: TRBJ2-7; CDR3 length: 14; CDR3 protein: CASKGQGATYEQYF; CDR3 DNA: TGTGCCAGCAAAGGACAGGGGGCAACCTACGAGCAGTACTTC
D gene: .; clone size: many; V gene: TRBV5-6; J gene: TRBJ2-3; CDR3 length: 15; CDR3 protein: CASSFNRASTDTQYF; CDR3 DNA: TGTGCCAGCAGCTTTAACCGTGCGAGCACAGATACGCAGTATTTT
D gene: .; clone size: many; V gene: TRBV4-3; J gene: TRBJ1-2; CDR3 length: 14; CDR3 protein: CASSQELRGGGYTF; CDR3 DNA: TGCGCCAGCAGCCAGGAACTACGGGGGGGTGGCTACACCTTC
D gene: TRBD1; clone size: many; V gene: TRBV11-2; J gene: TRBJ1-1; CDR3 length: 15; CDR3 protein: CASSSTTGGGTEAFF; CDR3 DNA: TGTGCCAGCAGCTCGACGACAGGGGGTGGCACTGAAGCTTTCTTT
D gene: TRBD1; clone size: many; V gene: TRBV5-5; J gene: TRBJ1-1; CDR3 length: 17; CDR3 protein: CASSLEAFDRGYTEAFF; CDR3 DNA: TGTGCCAGCAGCTTGGAAGCGTTCGACAGGGGGTACACTGAAGCTTTCTTT
D gene: .; clone size: .; V gene: TRBV18; J gene: TRBJ1-2; CDR3 length: 15; CDR3 protein: CASSPPSGVNYGYTF; CDR3 DNA: TGTGCCAGCTCACCACCGTCGGGGGTTAACTATGGCTACACCTTC
D gene: TRBD1; clone size: many; V gene: TRBV6-2/TRBV6-3; J gene: TRBJ1-5; CDR3 length: 17; CDR3 protein: CASSYVSTGGWFQPQHF; CDR3 DNA: TGTGCCAGCAGTTACGTCTCTACAGGGGGCTGGTTTCAGCCCCAGCATTTT
D gene: .; clone size: many; V gene: TRBV5-1; J gene: TRBJ1-6; CDR3 length: 14; CDR3 protein: CASSLDRGTGLLHF; CDR3 DNA: TGCGCCAGCAGCTTGGATCGAGGAACGGGACTCCTCCACTTT
D gene: .; clone size: .; V gene: TRBV7-2; J gene: TRBJ2-7; CDR3 length: 15; CDR3 protein: CASSLGGGSGYEQYF; CDR3 DNA: TGTGCCAGCAGCTTAGGAGGCGGGTCTGGGTACGAGCAGTACTTC
D gene: TRBD2; clone size: many; V gene: TRBV6-5; J gene: TRBJ2-1; CDR3 length: 14; CDR3 protein: CASRGGGLNNEQFF; CDR3 DNA: TGTGCCAGCCGCGGGGGAGGACTGAACAATGAGCAGTTCTTC
D gene: TRBD2; clone size: many; V gene: TRBV14; J gene: TRBJ2-1; CDR3 length: 16; CDR3 protein: CASSHRLAGSYNEQFF; CDR3 DNA: TGTGCCAGCAGCCACCGACTAGCGGGGTCCTACAATGAGCAGTTCTTC
D gene: TRBD1; clone size: many; V gene: TRBV14; J gene: TRBJ1-1; CDR3 length: 15; CDR3 protein: CASSQTGGLNTEAFF; CDR3 DNA: TGTGCCAGCAGCCAGACAGGGGGCTTGAACACTGAAGCTTTCTTT
D gene: .; clone size: few; V gene: TRBV29-1; J gene: TRBJ1-5; CDR3 length: 14; CDR3 protein: CSVAMGGGGQPQHF; CDR3 DNA: TGCAGCGTTGCAATGGGGGGGGGAGGTCAGCCCCAGCATTTT
D gene: .; clone size: many; V gene: TRBV6-4; J gene: TRBJ2-1; CDR3 length: 15; CDR3 protein: CASSDSAVGADEQFF; CDR3 DNA: TGTGCCAGCAGTGACTCAGCCGTGGGGGCCGATGAGCAGTTCTTC
D gene: .; clone size: many; V gene: TRBV10-3; J gene: TRBJ1-2; CDR3 length: 14; CDR3 protein: CAISEGQLNYGYTF; CDR3 DNA: TGTGCCATCAGTGAGGGACAGCTGAACTATGGCTACACCTTC
D gene: TRBD1; clone size: few; V gene: TRBV14; J gene: TRBJ1-6; CDR3 length: 13; CDR3 protein: CASSRQGSSPLHF; CDR3 DNA: TGTGCCAGCAGCCGACAGGGGTCTTCACCCCTCCACTTT
D gene: TRBD1; clone size: .; V gene: TRBV27; J gene: TRBJ2-2; CDR3 length: 16; CDR3 protein: CASSLKLGGNTGELFF; CDR3 DNA: TGTGCCAGCAGTTTAAAGTTAGGGGGCAATACCGGGGAGCTGTTTTTT
D gene: TRBD1; clone size: .; V gene: TRBV5-4; J gene: TRBJ1-1; CDR3 length: 13; CDR3 protein: CASSLQGAGEAFF; CDR3 DNA: TGTGCCAGCAGCTTGCAGGGGGCGGGTGAAGCTTTCTTT
D gene: TRBD2; clone size: few; V gene: TRBV4-1; J gene: TRBJ2-5; CDR3 length: 14; CDR3 protein: CASSQVAGAETQYF; CDR3 DNA: TGCGCCAGCAGCCAAGTAGCGGGGGCCGAGACCCAGTACTTC
D gene: TRBD2; clone size: .; V gene: TRBV7-2; J gene: TRBJ2-3; CDR3 length: 15; CDR3 protein: CASSLLAGYTDTQYF; CDR3 DNA: TGTGCCAGCAGCTTACTAGCGGGGTACACAGATACGCAGTATTTT
D gene: .; clone size: .; V gene: TRBV6-4; J gene: TRBJ2-4; CDR3 length: 11; CDR3 protein: CASSDSGVQYF; CDR3 DNA: TGTGCCAGCAGTGACTCCGGGGTTCAGTACTTC
D gene: TRBD1; clone size: .; V gene: TRBV27; J gene: TRBJ2-3; CDR3 length: 16; CDR3 protein: CASSLYDRGRSDTQYF; CDR3 DNA: TGTGCCAGCAGTTTATACGACAGGGGGCGGTCAGATACGCAGTATTTT
D gene: TRBD1; clone size: few; V gene: TRBV25-1; J gene: TRBJ1-2; CDR3 length: 16; CDR3 protein: CASSVPQGACNYGYTF; CDR3 DNA: TGTGCCAGCAGTGTTCCACAGGGGGCATGCAACTATGGCTACACCTTC
D gene: .; clone size: many; V gene: TRBV19; J gene: TRBJ1-1; CDR3 length: 16; CDR3 protein: CASIIQGSNVGAEAFF; CDR3 DNA: TGTGCCAGTATAATACAGGGAAGCAATGTAGGCGCTGAAGCTTTCTTT
D gene: TRBD1; clone size: many; V gene: TRBV5-5; J gene: TRBJ1-2; CDR3 length: 15; CDR3 protein: CASSLAPTGGYGYTF; CDR3 DNA: TGTGCCAGCAGCCTAGCACCGACAGGGGGTTATGGCTACACCTTC
D gene: .; clone size: .; V gene: TRBV6-1; J gene: TRBJ1-5; CDR3 length: 13; CDR3 protein: CASRLTPNQPQHF; CDR3 DNA: TGTGCCAGCAGACTTACTCCAAATCAGCCCCAGCATTTT
D gene: .; clone size: many; V gene: TRBV5-1; J gene: TRBJ1-1; CDR3 length: 15; CDR3 protein: CASSLAPGQNTEAFF; CDR3 DNA: TGCGCCAGCAGCTTGGCCCCTGGACAGAACACTGAAGCTTTCTTT
D gene: .; clone size: many; V gene: TRBV6-1; J gene: TRBJ1-1; CDR3 length: 15; CDR3 protein: CASSGGTPGWAEAFF; CDR3 DNA: TGTGCCAGCAGTGGCGGGACTCCTGGGTGGGCTGAAGCTTTCTTT
D gene: TRBD2; clone size: many; V gene: TRBV4-1; J gene: TRBJ2-1; CDR3 length: 18; CDR3 protein: CASSQEASGGAPYNEQFF; CDR3 DNA: TGCGCCAGCAGCCAAGAGGCTAGCGGGGGGGCCCCCTACAATGAGCAGTTCTTC
D gene: .; clone size: many; V gene: TRBV15; J gene: TRBJ2-3; CDR3 length: 13; CDR3 protein: CATSRDPIDTQYF; CDR3 DNA: TGTGCCACCAGCAGAGACCCTATAGATACGCAGTATTTT
D gene: .; clone size: many; V gene: TRBV7-9; J gene: TRBJ1-2; CDR3 length: 13; CDR3 protein: CASRRDPGDGYTF; CDR3 DNA: TGTGCCAGCAGAAGAGACCCGGGGGATGGCTACACCTTC
D gene: TRBD1; clone size: many; V gene: TRBV7-2; J gene: TRBJ2-7; CDR3 length: 15; CDR3 protein: CASSLAGGYSYEQYF; CDR3 DNA: TGTGCCAGCAGCTTAGCAGGGGGCTACTCCTACGAGCAGTACTTC
D gene: TRBD1; clone size: many; V gene: TRBV28; J gene: TRBJ1-2; CDR3 length: 16; CDR3 protein: CASTSLGTALNYGYTF; CDR3 DNA: TGTGCCAGCACTTCCCTTGGGACAGCCCTCAACTATGGCTACACCTTC
D gene: .; clone size: many; V gene: TRBV6-6; J gene: TRBJ1-1; CDR3 length: 15; CDR3 protein: CASSPPEAGGTEAFF; CDR3 DNA: TGTGCCAGCAGTCCCCCAGAGGCGGGAGGCACTGAAGCTTTCTTT
D gene: TRBD1; clone size: .; V gene: TRBV5-1; J gene: TRBJ2-7; CDR3 length: 16; CDR3 protein: CASSLEGTGGLDEQYF; CDR3 DNA: TGCGCCAGCAGCTTGGAGGGGACAGGGGGCCTCGACGAGCAGTACTTC
D gene: .; clone size: .; V gene: TRBV5-1; J gene: TRBJ2-2; CDR3 length: 15; CDR3 protein: CASSERQENTGELFF; CDR3 DNA: TGCGCCAGCAGCGAACGACAGGAAAACACCGGGGAGCTGTTTTTT
D gene: .; clone size: .; V gene: TRBV29-1; J gene: TRBJ2-7; CDR3 length: 12; CDR3 protein: CSASTDSYEQYF; CDR3 DNA: TGCAGCGCCTCGACTGACTCCTACGAGCAGTACTTC
D gene: TRBD1; clone size: many; V gene: TRBV4-2; J gene: TRBJ1-3; CDR3 length: 16; CDR3 protein: CASSQGQASSGNTIYF; CDR3 DNA: TGTGCCAGCAGCCAGGGACAGGCGAGCTCTGGAAACACCATATATTTT